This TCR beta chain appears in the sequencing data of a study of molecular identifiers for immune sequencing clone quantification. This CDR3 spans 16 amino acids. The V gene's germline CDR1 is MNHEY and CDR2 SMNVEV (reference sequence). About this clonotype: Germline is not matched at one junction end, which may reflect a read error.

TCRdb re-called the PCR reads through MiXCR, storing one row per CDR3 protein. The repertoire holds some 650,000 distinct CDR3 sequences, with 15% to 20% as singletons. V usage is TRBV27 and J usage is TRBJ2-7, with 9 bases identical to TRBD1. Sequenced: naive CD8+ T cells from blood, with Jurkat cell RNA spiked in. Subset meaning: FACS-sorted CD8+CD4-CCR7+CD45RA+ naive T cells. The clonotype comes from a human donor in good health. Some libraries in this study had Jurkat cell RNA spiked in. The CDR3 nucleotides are TGTGCCAGCAGCTCTCCCGGGACAGGGAACTCCTGCGAGCAGTACTTC. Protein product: CASSSPGTGNSCEQYF.